The 10 T cell receptor beta chains listed next were all sequenced from one sample in a study of regulatory T cells in long-lasting Graves disease. Time point: persistent/refractory GD, antithyroid drugs over 5 years with positive TRAb. PBMCs provided the RNA from which the TCR library was made. Combining iRepertoire HTBI primers with Arm-PCR of CDR3 regions, the authors built TCR beta libraries. MiXCR was run by TCRdb on the multiplex PCR reads, yielding one entry per CDR3 protein. This sample carries a few hundred thousand distinct CDR3 sequences, roughly 25% of them seen once, and the ten largest clones take around a quarter. Sample: peripheral blood mononuclear cells (PBMCs), taken when the disease was refractory, from a patient treated with antithyroid drugs. These receptors were taken from a middle-aged woman with Graves disease.

V is TRBV28 and J is TRBJ2-2; a possible D gene is TRBD2 (6 bases). Germline loops: CDR1 MDHEN, CDR2 SYDVKM. Deletions cut 3 bases from V and 3 bases from J, with 17 bases between. This CDR3 is 17 amino acids long. CDR3 in amino acids: CASSFEWGEADTGELFF. CDR3 bases: TGTGCCAGCAGTTTCGAGTGGGGGGAGGCGGACACCGGGGAGCTGTTTTTT.

This clonotype was recorded at least ten times. V is TRBV9 and J is TRBJ1-2, with D tentatively TRBD1 (5 bases). CDR1 and CDR2 (germline): SGDLS, YYNGEE. The V end was cut by 0 bases, the J end by 7 bases, with 16 bases between. The CDR3 length is 15 residues. The CDR3 DNA is TGTGCCAGCAGCGTAGTTGACAGCGCAACGCCTGGCTACACCTTC. This codes for CASSVVDSATPGYTF.

A note on this clonotype: An end of the junction differs from the germline gene, which may be a read error. The chain joins TRBV27 to TRBJ2-2, with 9 bases matching TRBD2. CDR1 and CDR2 (germline): MNHEY, SMNVEV (reference sequence). The length of the CDR3 is 15 residues. CDR3 nucleotide sequence: TGTGCCAGCAGTGCTAGCGGGGCGAACATCGGGGAGCTGTTTTTT. Protein: CASSASGANIGELFF.

This clonotype came up a few times. The DNA for the CDR3 is TGTGCCAGCAGCCTCGGAGTGCGGGAGCTGTTTTTT. The encoded protein is CASSLGVRELFF. The chain couples TRBV7-8 to TRBJ2-2, with no clear D. From germline, CDR1 is SGHVS and CDR2 FQNEAQ. Trimming removed 5 bases from V and 9 bases from J, with 10 bases in between. This CDR3 region has 12 residues.

This clonotype was seen only a few times. The genes are TRBV3-1 and TRBJ2-7; D possibly matches TRBD1 or TRBD2 (5 bases each). Trimming stripped 4 bases from V and 0 bases from J, with 16 bases between. CDR3 size: 16 residues. Germline CDR1 LGHDT, CDR2 YNNKEL (reference sequence). The CDR3 loop is CASSLRFRDPSYEQYF. The CDR3, as DNA: TGTGCCAGCAGCCTCCGGTTTAGGGACCCCTCCTACGAGCAGTACTTC.

V usage is TRBV28 and J usage is TRBJ2-5, with TRBD1 matching 10 bases. The CDR3 totals 16 residues. Germline V gene lookup returns CDR1 MDHEN and CDR2 SYDVKM. Trimming took 7 bases from V and 5 from J; bases not matched to a gene: 13. Written as DNA, the CDR3 is TGTGCCAGCATTAACCGGGACAGGGGCTTAGGCGAGACCCAGTACTTC. Translating gives CASINRDRGLGETQYF.

This clonotype has ten or more counts. This chain connects TRBV2 to TRBJ1-2; 7 nucleotides line up with TRBD1. The CDR3 consists of 17 residues. Germline trimming cut 6 bases from V and 0 bases from J; bases unmatched to any gene: 13. CDR1 SNHLY and CDR2 FYNNEI come from the germline V gene. The CDR3 here is CASRKGGQGGANYGYTF. In DNA form, the CDR3 reads TGTGCCAGCAGGAAGGGTGGGCAGGGGGGAGCTAACTATGGCTACACCTTC.

V and J are TRBV7-9 and TRBJ2-2; D is ambiguous. The CDR3 covers 15 residues. V was shortened by 3 bases and J by 0 bases, with 8 bases between the two germline ends. CDR1 is SEHNR and CDR2 is FQNEAQ in the germline V gene (reference sequence). The CDR3 region is CASSFWASNTGELFF. The CDR3 DNA sequence: TGTGCCAGCAGCTTTTGGGCATCGAACACCGGGGAGCTGTTTTTT.

In this sample, this clonotype turned up a few times. V usage is TRBV7-6 and J usage is TRBJ2-5; unclear D gene. The CDR3 contains 14 residues. CDR1 SGHVS and CDR2 FNYEAQ come from the germline V gene. The V and J ends lost 6 bases and 5 bases respectively, with 16 bases between them. In DNA, the CDR3 is TGTGCCAGCAGACCAGCCCCGGTCGTGGAGACCCAGTACTTC. It codes for CASRPAPVVETQYF.

This clonotype was recorded at least ten times. The chain uses TRBV28 and TRBJ2-2, with a possible D match to TRBD2 (6 bases). Per germline, CDR1 MDHEN and CDR2 SYDVKM. The V and J ends lost 5 bases and 2 bases respectively, with 12 bases between them. The CDR3 runs to 15 residues. CDR3 sequence reads: CASSRGSGNTGELFF. In DNA form, the CDR3 reads TGTGCCAGCAGTAGGGGTAGCGGTAACACCGGGGAGCTGTTTTTT. Drawing the rest from reference TRBV28 and TRBJ2-2, the complete variable domain is DVKVTQSSRYLVKRTGEKVFLECVQDMDHENMFWYRQDPGLGLRLIYFSYDVKMKEKGDIPEGYSVSREKKERFSLILESASTNQTSMYLCASSRGSGNTGELFFGEGSRLTVL.